A selection of T cell receptor beta chains follows, all from one sample in a study of cytomegalovirus exposure and HLA in healthy donors. Sequencing was performed with immunoSEQ multiplex PCR; in TCRdb, only in-frame clones are kept and a portion is missing. The table includes approximately 120,000 clones, over 65% detected once. The sequenced sample was PBMCs. The receptors come from a middle-aged man in good health and CMV-seronegative. Each CDR3 is given with its conserved first and last residue. A D gene is named only where the DNA matches it firmly. Expanded clones get a size class; other rows say once, few or many, or leave the size out.

clone_size: once
v_call: TRBV2
j_call: TRBJ2-1
d_call: -
cdr3_nt: TGTGCCAGCACTTCCGAATCAACTAGCTATGAGCAGTTCTTC
cdr3_aa: CASTSESTSYEQFF

clone_size: once
v_call: TRBV15
j_call: TRBJ2-7
d_call: TRBD2
cdr3_nt: TGTGCCACCAGGACTAGCGGATCCTACGAGCAGTACTTC
cdr3_aa: CATRTSGSYEQYF

clone_size: -
v_call: TRBV6-1
j_call: TRBJ1-6
d_call: -
cdr3_nt: TGTGCCAGCAGTGAAGTAGCGGGGTTGGATAATTCACCCCTCCACTTT
cdr3_aa: CASSEVAGLDNSPLHF

clone_size: -
v_call: TRBV7-2
j_call: TRBJ1-5
d_call: TRBD1
cdr3_nt: TGTGCCAGCAGCTTAGAGGGGGCTCGGGATCAGCCCCAGCATTTT
cdr3_aa: CASSLEGARDQPQHF

clone_size: -
v_call: TRBV5-6
j_call: TRBJ2-5
d_call: -
cdr3_nt: TGTGCCAGCAGCTTGCAACAAGAGACCCAGTACTTC
cdr3_aa: CASSLQQETQYF

clone_size: -
v_call: TRBV28
j_call: TRBJ2-7
d_call: TRBD2
cdr3_nt: TGTGCCAGCAGACGACTAGCGACTGCTTCCTACGAGCAGTACTTC
cdr3_aa: CASRRLATASYEQYF

clone_size: -
v_call: TRBV5-4
j_call: TRBJ2-3
d_call: -
cdr3_nt: TGTGCCAGCAGCTGGACTGGCACAGATACGCAGTATTTT
cdr3_aa: CASSWTGTDTQYF

clone_size: -
v_call: TRBV11-3
j_call: TRBJ1-2
d_call: -
cdr3_nt: TGTGCCAGCAGCACCCGGGACATAGATGGCTACACCTTC
cdr3_aa: CASSTRDIDGYTF

clone_size: -
v_call: TRBV4-3
j_call: TRBJ1-5
d_call: -
cdr3_nt: TGCGCCAGCAGCCAAGATTACAGTCCCAATCAGCCCCAGCATTTT
cdr3_aa: CASSQDYSPNQPQHF

clone_size: -
v_call: TRBV25-1
j_call: TRBJ1-4
d_call: TRBD1
cdr3_nt: TGTGCCAGCAGTGACGACAGGGAAATGGTAAAACTGTTTTTT
cdr3_aa: CASSDDREMVKLFF

clone_size: -
v_call: TRBV19
j_call: TRBJ2-1
d_call: TRBD2
cdr3_nt: TGTGCCAGTAGTGAGGGACTAGCGGGCCCATCGGAGAACTACAATGAGCAGTTCTTC
cdr3_aa: CASSEGLAGPSENYNEQFF

clone_size: once
v_call: TRBV9
j_call: TRBJ2-3
d_call: -
cdr3_nt: TGTGCCAGCAGCGTAGTGAGTTCCCTCACAGATACGCAGTATTTT
cdr3_aa: CASSVVSSLTDTQYF

clone_size: -
v_call: TRBV19
j_call: TRBJ1-1
d_call: -
cdr3_nt: TGTGCCAGTAGTCTTAGGAACACTGAAGCTTTCTTT
cdr3_aa: CASSLRNTEAFF

clone_size: -
v_call: TRBV6-5
j_call: TRBJ1-1
d_call: -
cdr3_nt: TGTGCCAGCAGACAGGGACTAAACACTGAAGCTTTCTTT
cdr3_aa: CASRQGLNTEAFF

clone_size: -
v_call: TRBV7-2
j_call: TRBJ1-1
d_call: TRBD1
cdr3_nt: TGTGCCAGCAGCTTTGGGACAGCGAACACTGAAGCTTTCTTT
cdr3_aa: CASSFGTANTEAFF

clone_size: -
v_call: TRBV13
j_call: TRBJ2-1
d_call: -
cdr3_nt: TGTGCCAGCAGCCCCGGTGTGCGCAATGAGCAGTTCTTC
cdr3_aa: CASSPGVRNEQFF

clone_size: -
v_call: TRBV7-2
j_call: TRBJ2-1
d_call: -
cdr3_nt: TGTGCCAGCAGCCCAACTAGCTATACCCAGTTCTTC
cdr3_aa: CASSPTSYTQFF

clone_size: -
v_call: TRBV10-2
j_call: TRBJ2-3
d_call: TRBD2
cdr3_nt: TGCGCCAGCAGTGAGTCGAGCGGGAGGCTCCTAGGGGATACGCAGTATTTT
cdr3_aa: CASSESSGRLLGDTQYF

clone_size: once
v_call: TRBV29-1
j_call: TRBJ2-7
d_call: -
cdr3_nt: TGCAGCGTTGTGGCGGCCCAGGACTACGAGCAGTACTTC
cdr3_aa: CSVVAAQDYEQYF

clone_size: -
v_call: TRBV5-1
j_call: TRBJ1-4
d_call: TRBD1
cdr3_nt: TGCGCCAGCAGCGGTGGACAGGGGAGAAAGTTTGAAAAACTGTTTTTT
cdr3_aa: CASSGGQGRKFEKLFF

clone_size: -
v_call: TRBV19
j_call: TRBJ2-2
d_call: TRBD1
cdr3_nt: TGTGCCAGTAGTATTGGGACAGGGGTCATGTTTTTT
cdr3_aa: CASSIGTGVMFF

clone_size: -
v_call: TRBV7-9
j_call: TRBJ2-2
d_call: -
cdr3_nt: TGTGCCAGCAGCTTCTACTCGAACACCGGGGAGCTGTTTTTT
cdr3_aa: CASSFYSNTGELFF

clone_size: -
v_call: TRBV18
j_call: TRBJ2-2
d_call: TRBD1
cdr3_nt: TGTGCCAGCTCACGTCCCGGGACAGGGGTCTTCGGGGAGCTGTTTTTT
cdr3_aa: CASSRPGTGVFGELFF

clone_size: -
v_call: TRBV6-5
j_call: TRBJ1-1
d_call: -
cdr3_nt: TGTGCCAGCAGTTACGACAGGAACACTGAAGCTTTCTTT
cdr3_aa: CASSYDRNTEAFF

clone_size: -
v_call: TRBV7-8
j_call: TRBJ2-7
d_call: -
cdr3_nt: TGTGCCAGCAGCCTGCCTACCTTAAGGAGCTCCTACGAGCAGTACTTC
cdr3_aa: CASSLPTLRSSYEQYF

clone_size: -
v_call: TRBV7-2
j_call: TRBJ2-7
d_call: TRBD1
cdr3_nt: TGTGCCAGCAGCGCACAACAGGGGATAGGCTACGAGCAGTACTTC
cdr3_aa: CASSAQQGIGYEQYF